This is a list of T cell receptor beta chains from one sample in a study of blood T cell repertoires in COVID-19. TCRdb keeps only in-frame clones here, not all; method: immunoSEQ multiplex PCR. The data show 370,000 or so clones, with 81% seen just once and about 1% held by the top ten. Sequences were obtained from peripheral blood. Receptor source: a human donor with acute or convalescent COVID-19. The donor label of this sample is uncertain. The CDR3 runs from the conserved cysteine through the conserved F or W. The order of the fields is J gene, D gene, clone size, V gene, CDR3 protein, CDR3 DNA. The D gene is left open where the match is weak. For some rows the clone size is stated as once, few or many, or as a class when expanded; others skip it.

J: TRBJ2-7
D: TRBD1
size: .
V: TRBV3-1/TRBV3-2
CDR3: CASSQFGTGDYEQYF
DNA: TGTGCCAGCAGCCAGTTCGGGACAGGGGACTACGAGCAGTACTTC

J: TRBJ1-3
D: .
size: .
V: TRBV7-9
CDR3: CASNPWWGDGNTIYF
DNA: TGTGCCAGCAACCCATGGTGGGGAGATGGAAACACCATATATTTT

J: TRBJ2-7
D: .
size: once
V: TRBV6-5
CDR3: CASSQTTFSYEQYF
DNA: TGTGCCAGCAGCCAGACAACATTCTCCTACGAGCAGTACTTC

J: TRBJ1-1
D: .
size: .
V: TRBV5-1
CDR3: CATRVSGVGTEAFF
DNA: TGCGCCACCAGGGTCTCGGGGGTTGGAACTGAAGCTTTCTTT

J: TRBJ2-7
D: TRBD2
size: .
V: TRBV19
CDR3: CASRASGGPRAYEQYF
DNA: TGTGCCAGTCGGGCTAGCGGGGGACCCCGAGCTTACGAGCAGTACTTC

J: TRBJ2-1
D: TRBD2
size: once
V: TRBV5-5
CDR3: CASSLLAGGYNEQFF
DNA: TGTGCCAGCAGCTTGCTAGCGGGAGGGTACAATGAGCAGTTCTTC

J: TRBJ1-2
D: .
size: .
V: TRBV5-1
CDR3: CASSLALTVNGYTF
DNA: TGCGCCAGCAGCTTGGCCTTAACAGTGAATGGCTACACCTTC

J: TRBJ2-1
D: TRBD2
size: .
V: TRBV5-4
CDR3: CASSHGGGVSYNEQFF
DNA: TGTGCCAGCAGCCACGGGGGGGGCGTCTCCTACAATGAGCAGTTCTTC

J: TRBJ2-1
D: .
size: .
V: TRBV11-3
CDR3: CASSSRVNEQFF
DNA: TGTGCCAGCTCGTCTCGGGTCAATGAGCAGTTCTTC

J: TRBJ2-2
D: TRBD1
size: .
V: TRBV18
CDR3: CASSPRTGSNTGELFF
DNA: TGTGCCAGCTCACCCCGGACAGGGTCGAACACCGGGGAGCTGTTTTTT

J: TRBJ1-2
D: .
size: .
V: TRBV29-1
CDR3: CSVEGRPHGYTF
DNA: TGCAGCGTTGAGGGCAGACCCCATGGCTACACCTTC

J: TRBJ1-5
D: .
size: .
V: TRBV21-1
CDR3: CASSRTGVSNQPQHF
DNA: TGTGCCAGCAGCAGGACAGGGGTTAGCAATCAGCCCCAGCATTTT

J: TRBJ1-1
D: .
size: .
V: TRBV5-1
CDR3: CASSLTGDTEAFF
DNA: TGCGCCAGCAGCTTGACGGGGGACACTGAAGCTTTCTTT

J: TRBJ1-2
D: .
size: .
V: TRBV7-8
CDR3: CASSSTGRSPPNYGYTF
DNA: TGTGCCAGCAGCTCTACAGGGAGATCCCCCCCCAACTATGGCTACACCTTC

J: TRBJ2-7
D: TRBD2
size: .
V: TRBV30
CDR3: CAWRIAGGIDEQYF
DNA: TGTGCCTGGAGGATAGCGGGAGGGATAGACGAGCAGTACTTC

J: TRBJ2-1
D: TRBD2
size: .
V: TRBV12-5
CDR3: CASGRGLAGWNEQFF
DNA: TGTGCTAGTGGCCGGGGACTAGCGGGTTGGAATGAGCAGTTCTTC

J: TRBJ2-1
D: TRBD1
size: .
V: TRBV6-6
CDR3: CASSSGGWDEQFF
DNA: TGTGCCAGCAGTTCAGGGGGCTGGGATGAGCAGTTCTTC

J: TRBJ1-5
D: .
size: .
V: TRBV11-3
CDR3: CASSLVRTANNQPQHF
DNA: TGTGCCAGCAGCTTAGTACGGACAGCTAATAATCAGCCCCAGCATTTT

J: TRBJ2-5
D: .
size: .
V: TRBV2
CDR3: CAIPVTPEYQETQYF
DNA: TGTGCCATCCCTGTGACTCCTGAGTACCAAGAGACCCAGTACTTC

J: TRBJ2-7
D: .
size: .
V: TRBV5-4
CDR3: CASSPEDTYEQYF
DNA: TGTGCCAGCAGCCCCGAGGACACCTACGAGCAGTACTTC

J: TRBJ1-2
D: .
size: .
V: TRBV11-2
CDR3: CASSLAFRRDGYTF
DNA: TGTGCCAGCAGCTTAGCGTTCAGGCGCGATGGCTACACCTTC

J: TRBJ1-1
D: TRBD1
size: .
V: TRBV6-5
CDR3: CASSNRQGYITEAFF
DNA: TGTGCCAGCAGTAACCGACAGGGTTATATTACTGAAGCTTTCTTT

J: TRBJ1-3
D: TRBD1
size: .
V: TRBV6-5
CDR3: CASNTGVVGNTIYF
DNA: TGTGCCAGCAACACAGGGGTGGTTGGAAACACCATATATTTT